These 16 T cell receptor beta chains were all obtained from the same sample, sequenced in a study of PD-1 blockade in classical Hodgkin lymphoma. Profiled with immunoSEQ multiplex PCR; TCRdb holds only in-frame clones, not every one. The sample holds over 3,500 clones, roughly 80% seen once. Time point specified: newly diagnosed, previously untreated cHL patient sample. By magnetic negative selection, CD8+ T cells were isolated from the thawed PBMCs. Sequencing used CD8+ T cells from blood. The source is a human donor with classical Hodgkin lymphoma.

The chain combines TRBV7-3 with TRBJ2-2, with D perhaps being TRBD1 or TRBD2 (5 bases each). The length of the CDR3 is 15 residues. Trimming cost V 4 bases and J 3 bases, with 12 bases left between them. Germline CDR1 SGHTA, CDR2 FQGTGA. CDR3 sequence (DNA): TGTGCCAGCAGCTCCCTGGGGACCCACACCGGGGAGCTGTTTTTT. Its protein is CASSSLGTHTGELFF. The variable domain in full, completed from reference TRBV7-3 and TRBJ2-2, reads GAGVSQTPSNKVTEKGKYVELRCDPISGHTALYWYRQSLGQGPEFLIYFQGTGAADDSGLPNDRFFAVRPEGSVSTLKIQRTERGDSAVYLCASSSLGTHTGELFFGEGSRLTVL.

This clone is a singleton in its sample. The chain couples TRBV7-2 to TRBJ2-2; D tentatively reads TRBD1 or TRBD2 (7 bases each). Deletions cut 5 bases from V and 2 bases from J, with 15 bases between. Germline CDR1 is SGHTA and CDR2 is FQGNSA. The length of the CDR3 is 16 residues. The chain's CDR3 is CASSTGDYINTGELFF. In DNA form, the CDR3 reads TGTGCCAGCAGCACAGGGGACTATATTAACACCGGGGAGCTGTTTTTT.

A note on this clone: Compared with germline, one end of the junction differs, possibly owing to a read error. The same CDR3 is also encoded by other DNA sequences in this sample. This rearrangement joins TRBV7-9 to TRBJ1-2, with 8 nucleotides matching TRBD1. The CDR3 covers 12 residues. In germline, CDR1 is SEHNR, CDR2 FQNEAQ (reference sequence). Written as DNA, the CDR3 is TGTGCCAGCAGCGCGGGACAGGATGGCTACACCTTT. Translated, it gives CASSAGQDGYTF.

The chain recombines TRBV19 with TRBJ2-1; D is perhaps TRBD1 (5 bases). The CDR3 is 13 amino acids. Germline loops: CDR1 LNHDA, CDR2 SQIVND (reference sequence). V was trimmed by 5 bases and J by 8 bases, leaving 13 bases between them. Here the CDR3 reads CASSVQGIYEQFF. Here the CDR3 DNA reads TGTGCCAGTAGTGTTCAGGGAATCTATGAGCAGTTCTTC.

This clone was observed a few times. The chain is built from TRBV28 and TRBJ1-5; no clear D. CDR3 length: 14 residues. The ends were cut back, 3 bases at V and 4 bases at J, with 10 bases in the middle. Looked up from germline, CDR1 is MDHEN and CDR2 is SYDVKM. The CDR3 DNA reads as TGTGCCAGCAGTTTGACCCGGGGTAATCAGCCCCAGCATTTT. It yields the protein CASSLTRGNQPQHF.

V usage is TRBV7-3 and J usage is TRBJ2-5, with a possible D match to TRBD1 (5 bases). The CDR3 is made up of 14 amino acids. V was pared by 6 bases and J by 0 bases, with 11 bases between. CDR1 SGHTA and CDR2 FQGTGA come from the germline V gene. The DNA of the CDR3 is TGTGCCAGCAGTCCAGGGCCCAACCAAGAGACCCAGTACTTC. It encodes CASSPGPNQETQYF.

V usage is TRBV7-8 and J usage is TRBJ2-7; 12 nucleotides match TRBD2. Germline V gene lookup returns CDR1 SGHVS and CDR2 FQNEAQ. After removal of 4 bases from V and 7 bases from J, the junction contained 8 bases not matched to a gene. This CDR3 has 15 residues. The CDR3: CASSSQGLAGREQYF. In nucleotides, the CDR3 is TGTGCCAGCAGCTCTCAAGGACTAGCGGGGAGGGAGCAGTACTTC.

The rearrangement uses TRBV30 and TRBJ1-1; D uncertain. Trimming cost V 0 bases and J 1 base, with 6 bases left between them. The V gene's germline CDR1 is GTSNPN and CDR2 SVGIG (reference sequence). The CDR3 has 13 amino acids. CDR3 nucleotide sequence: TGTGCCTGGAGTGTACTCGGGAACACTGAAGCTTTCTTT. Its protein is CAWSVLGNTEAFF.

The J gene is TRBJ2-3, the V gene TRBV2, with a tentative D call TRBD2 (6 bases). V shed 4 bases and J shed 0 bases, with 11 bases lying between them. CDR1 and CDR2 (germline): SNHLY, FYNNEI. This CDR3 spans 15 amino acids. The CDR3 here is CASSVLAVSTDTQYF. The CDR3 coding sequence is TGTGCCAGCAGTGTATTAGCGGTTAGCACAGATACGCAGTATTTT.

This clone turned up a few times. The V gene is TRBV9, the J gene TRBJ2-7; 13 bases align to TRBD2. Germline CDR1 and CDR2: SGDLS and YYNGEE. The J segment lost 5 bases and the V segment lost 3 bases, leaving 8 bases of the junction unmatched. The CDR3 has 16 amino acids. The CDR3 loop is CASSGDLTSGRDEQYF. DNA for the CDR3: TGTGCCAGCAGCGGAGATCTCACTAGCGGGAGGGACGAGCAGTACTTC.

The chain uses TRBV7-1 and TRBJ2-7; D may be TRBD2 (5 bases). TRBV7-1 is placed among ORFs of uncertain function. The CDR3 loop spans 15 amino acids. Trimming left V 7 bases short and J 0 bases short, with 16 bases between. DNA for the CDR3: TGTGCCAGCACACTACGGACTTCGAGCTCCTACGAGCAGTACTTC. This gives the protein CASTLRTSSSYEQYF.

The J gene is TRBJ1-5, the V gene TRBV19, with D possibly TRBD1 on 6 matching bases. The CDR3 loop spans 17 amino acids. Trimming removed 6 bases from V and 7 bases from J, with 25 bases in between. CDR1 LNHDA and CDR2 SQIVND come from the germline V gene (reference sequence). The CDR3 DNA reads as TGTGCCAGTAGCCGACCGGACAGTTTTAATTCACGCCAGCCCCAGCATTTT. It codes for CASSRPDSFNSRQPQHF.

This chain joins TRBV27 and TRBJ2-3; 14 nucleotides match TRBD2. V trimming: 5 bases; J trimming: 6 bases; junction bases outside the gene matches: 16. The germline V gene has CDR1 MNHEY and CDR2 SMNVEV (reference sequence). The CDR3 is 19 residues long. The CDR3 loop reads CASSLIPGLAGVGRDTQYF. The CDR3 coding sequence is TGTGCCAGCAGTCTTATACCGGGACTAGCGGGAGTTGGGAGGGATACGCAGTATTTT.

The chain employs TRBV27 and TRBJ2-7; D is undetermined. Trimming removed 7 bases at V and 0 bases at J, with 10 bases between. The CDR3 runs 13 residues. Germline lookup yields CDR1 MNHEY and CDR2 SMNVEV (reference sequence). CDR3 protein: CASTALGSYEQYF. The CDR3 DNA follows: TGTGCCAGCACTGCCCTGGGCTCCTACGAGCAGTACTTC.

By share, this clone ranks as large. The J gene is TRBJ2-7, the V gene TRBV11-2; TRBD2 matches at 7 bases. J gave up 6 bases and V 1 base, and 3 bases lay outside the gene matches. The CDR3 is 13 residues long. Germline V lookup: CDR1 SGHAT, CDR2 FQNNGV. CDR3 residues: CASSLGGSLEQYF. The CDR3 nucleotides are TGTGCCAGCAGCTTAGGCGGGAGTCTCGAGCAGTACTTC.

This chain uses TRBV29-1 with TRBJ2-5; the match to TRBD1 covers 7 bases. V trimming: 7 bases; J trimming: 3 bases; junction bases outside the gene matches: 2. The CDR3 loop spans 11 amino acids. The germline gives CDR1 SQVTM, CDR2 ANQGSEA. The CDR3 sequence is CSDGTEETQYF. The CDR3 DNA reads TGCAGCGACGGGACAGAAGAGACCCAGTACTTC.